Following are 2 T cell receptor beta chains from one sample sequenced in a study of T cell responses to AZD1222 COVID-19 vaccine. Only in-frame clones appear in the TCRdb table, and some are missing; sequencing was by immunoSEQ multiplex PCR. The sample shows tens of thousands of clones, 80% to 95% of them seen only once. The sample in question was peripheral blood, obtained 28 days after the second AZD1222 dose. These receptors came from an adult who received the AZD1222 COVID-19 vaccine.

The chain employs TRBV20-1 and TRBJ2-2; 9 nucleotides line up with TRBD1. The V and J ends lost 3 bases and 5 bases, in that order; junction bases with no gene match: 13. From germline, CDR1 is DFQATT and CDR2 SNEGSKA (reference sequence). This CDR3 region has 17 residues. The CDR3 spells CSASFTGGKVRTGELFF. The CDR3, as DNA: TGCAGTGCTAGTTTCACAGGGGGCAAAGTAAGGACCGGGGAGCTGTTTTTT.

The rearrangement uses TRBV2 and TRBJ1-6, with a weak D call TRBD1 (5 bases). Germline V gene sequence: CDR1 SNHLY, CDR2 FYNNEI. This CDR3 comprises 15 residues. The V gene lost 2 bases and the J gene lost 3 bases, with 8 bases spanning the gap. DNA of the CDR3: TGTGCCAGCAGTGAACGGACATACTATAATTCACCCCTCCACTTT. It specifies CASSERTYYNSPLHF.